The 16 T cell receptor beta chains below come from one sample, sequenced in a study of T-cell memory formation after mild COVID-19 (dated by TCRdb to about 2021). Library preparation used 5' RACE. Sequenced using an Illumina NovaSeq 6000. Through fastp at Q25 and MiXCR, TCRdb rebuilt clones from the public reads, retaining in-frame beta chains. Rows with one shared CDR3 protein collapse into an entry with the most common genes and DNA. This sample is represented by 200,000 to 250,000 distinct CDR3 sequences; 15% of them were singletons. The ten largest clones capture 2.1% of the sample. Material for sequencing was PBMCs or a T cell subset sorted from them (not recorded which). The receptor source for this set is an adult woman who had mild COVID-19 (a few samples of this study predate the infection). The sample titles of this study are shuffled in the database, so cell type and time point are left out; the donor was told from shared clones.

The chain carries TRBV4-2 and TRBJ1-1, with TRBD1 as a possible D gene (6 bases). This CDR3 has 17 residues. Trimming shortened V by 0 bases and J by 1 base, and 15 bases separated the two germline ends. Germline CDR1 and CDR2: LGHNA and YNFKEQ. The CDR3 loop is CASSQDQPGHANTEAFF. The CDR3 DNA sequence: TGTGCCAGCAGCCAAGATCAGCCGGGACACGCGAACACTGAAGCTTTCTTT.

The chain joins TRBV9 to TRBJ2-2; 9 nucleotides align to TRBD1. J gave up 2 bases and V 0 bases, and 2 bases lay outside the gene matches. This CDR3 has 16 amino acids. Germline values: CDR1 SGDLS, CDR2 YYNGEE. The DNA of the CDR3 is TGTGCCAGCAGCGTAGGGGACAGGGCTAACACCGGGGAGCTGTTTTTT. It specifies CASSVGDRANTGELFF.

This clonotype has only a few counts. The chain has TRBV20-1 and TRBJ1-1; D unclear. Trimming removed 2 bases from V and 3 bases from J, with 13 bases in between. The germline V gene has CDR1 DFQATT and CDR2 SNEGSKA (reference sequence). The CDR3 extends over 14 amino acids. CDR3 loop: CSARLPGGYTEAFF. In DNA form, the CDR3 reads TGCAGTGCTAGATTACCAGGCGGTTACACTGAAGCTTTCTTT.

This clonotype was found a few times. The V and J genes are TRBV9 and TRBJ2-3; 13 positions agree with TRBD2. The CDR3 contains 16 residues. Losses at the gene ends were 0 bases for V and 4 bases for J; bases not matched to a gene: 2. The V gene's germline CDR1 is SGDLS and CDR2 YYNGEE. The CDR3 reads CASSVGGTSGADTQYF. For the CDR3, the DNA is TGTGCCAGCAGCGTAGGCGGGACTAGCGGGGCAGATACGCAGTATTTT.

This chain links TRBV7-3 with TRBJ1-5; weak D call: TRBD1 (5 bases). The germline CDR1 and CDR2 sequences are SGHTA and FQGTGA. The CDR3 contains 16 residues. V dropped 0 bases and J dropped 3 bases, with 12 bases sitting between them. In DNA form, the CDR3 reads TGTGCCAGCAGCTTAACCGCCGGGACCTCCAATCAGCCCCAGCATTTT. This translates into CASSLTAGTSNQPQHF.

Many counts were recorded for this clonotype. The chain carries TRBV5-1 and TRBJ2-3; 8 bases are a match to TRBD2. The CDR3 has 14 amino acids. Looked up from germline, CDR1 is SGHRS and CDR2 is YFSETQ. The V segment lost 4 bases and the J segment 2 bases; nucleotides outside the gene matches: 3. The CDR3 DNA follows: TGCGCCAGCAGCCTTAGCGGGAACACAGATACGCAGTATTTT. The encoded protein is CASSLSGNTDTQYF.

This sequence joins TRBV29-1 and TRBJ2-1, with D unclear. V was cut by 7 bases and J by 1 base, with 2 bases left in between. The germline V gene encodes CDR1 SQVTM and CDR2 ANQGSEA. The CDR3 extends over 10 amino acids. CDR3 in amino acids: CSGSYNEQFF. The CDR3 DNA is TGCAGCGGGTCCTACAATGAGCAGTTCTTC.

J is TRBJ2-3 and V is TRBV23-1; TRBD1 matches at 7 bases. TRBV23-1 is known as an ORF, though its function is uncertain. Losses at the gene ends were 0 bases for V and 1 base for J; bases not matched to a gene: 10. This CDR3 spans 18 amino acids. DNA for the CDR3: TGCGCCAGCAGTCAATCCTCGGGCACAGGGGTGGGCACAGATACGCAGTATTTT. The encoded protein is CASSQSSGTGVGTDTQYF.

This clonotype turned up a few times. The chain uses TRBV6-5 and TRBJ1-2; D is perhaps TRBD1 (5 bases). From germline, CDR1 is MNHEY and CDR2 SVGAGI. This CDR3 region has 15 residues. With 2 bases removed from V and 4 bases from J, the gap between germline ends came to 14 bases. The CDR3, as DNA: TGTGCCAGCAGTTACCGGGGGGACGGAGGCTATGGCTACACCTTC. Its translation: CASSYRGDGGYGYTF.

This clonotype turned up a few times. The chain joins TRBV29-1 to TRBJ2-5; D may be TRBD1 or TRBD2 (5 bases each). Germline CDR1 and CDR2: SQVTM and ANQGSEA. The CDR3 has 14 residues. Trimming shortened V by 3 bases and J by 5 bases, and 16 bases separated the two germline ends. The CDR3 loop is CSVDGARRGETQYF. Here the CDR3 DNA reads TGCAGCGTTGACGGGGCGCGACGTGGGGAGACCCAGTACTTC.

This clonotype showed up just a few times. The rearrangement uses TRBV5-1 and TRBJ1-6, with 8 bases lining up with TRBD1. Unmatched junction bases numbered 7, after V lost 4 bases and J lost 10 bases. This CDR3 has 14 amino acids. Germline V gene lookup returns CDR1 SGHRS and CDR2 YFSETQ. Here the CDR3 reads CASSKDREVSPLHF. CDR3 bases: TGCGCCAGCAGCAAGGACAGGGAGGTATCACCCCTCCACTTT.

This clonotype was observed a handful of times. The chain links TRBV5-1 to TRBJ2-7, with 11 bases matching TRBD2. Germline V gives CDR1 SGHRS, CDR2 YFSETQ. This CDR3 is 15 amino acids long. J was trimmed by 5 bases and V by 0 bases; bases with no gene match: 4. This CDR3 reads CASSLVLAGDDEQYF. For the CDR3, the DNA is TGCGCCAGCAGCTTGGTACTAGCGGGAGACGACGAGCAGTACTTC.

V usage is TRBV7-8 and J usage is TRBJ1-1; tentative D call: TRBD1 (6 bases). V was shortened by 6 bases and J by 1 base, with 15 bases between the two germline ends. Germline CDR1 is SGHVS and CDR2 is FQNEAQ. The CDR3 is made up of 15 amino acids. The CDR3 loop is CASSTAGTRNTEAFF. The CDR3 nucleotides read TGTGCCAGCAGTACCGCCGGGACACGGAACACTGAAGCTTTCTTT. Using reference TRBV7-8 and TRBJ1-1 for the parts outside the CDR3, the full variable domain is GAGVSQSPRYKVAKRGQDVALRCDPISGHVSLFWYQQALGQGPEFLTYFQNEAQLDKSGLPSDRFFAERPEGSVSTLKIQRTQQEDSAVYLCASSTAGTRNTEAFFGQGTRLTVV.

The chain is built from TRBV9 and TRBJ2-3, with 10 nucleotides matching TRBD2. With 4 bases clipped from V and 1 base from J, the junction kept 6 bases outside the gene matches. CDR1 and CDR2 from the germline V gene are SGDLS and YYNGEE. The CDR3 length is 16 residues. Written as DNA, the CDR3 is TGTGCCAGCAGCCCTATAGCGGGGGGACGCACAGATACGCAGTATTTT. It codes for CASSPIAGGRTDTQYF.

The V gene is TRBV12-3 or TRBV12-4, the J gene TRBJ1-5; D is possibly TRBD1 (6 bases). This CDR3 has 15 amino acids. V was pared by 3 bases and J by 0 bases, with 9 bases between. CDR3 nucleotide sequence: TGTGCCAGCAGTTTGGCAGGGGATAGCAATCAGCCCCAGCATTTT. It is translated as CASSLAGDSNQPQHF.

The chain recombines TRBV4-1 with TRBJ1-5; D possibly corresponds to TRBD1 (5 bases). Germline V CDR1 and CDR2: MGHRA, YSYEKL. The CDR3 totals 16 residues. Deletions cut 3 bases from V and 6 bases from J, with 18 bases between. CDR3 in amino acids: CASSHSYRQPPQPQHF. The CDR3 DNA is TGCGCCAGCAGCCACAGTTATAGACAGCCTCCTCAGCCCCAGCATTTT.